Listed below are T cell receptor beta chains from one sample, sequenced in a study of T cell responses to AZD1222 COVID-19 vaccine. The data were produced by immunoSEQ multiplex PCR, yet TCRdb's version contains in-frame clones alone and is incomplete. The table has around 130,000 clones, approximately 88% seen once; the top ten hold approximately 19%. This material consisted of peripheral blood, taken on day 0 of MenACWY control vaccination. These receptors originate from an adult in good health. CDR3s include the opening cysteine and the closing phenylalanine or tryptophan. D genes are given only for firm matches. Part of the rows lack a size; the others show once, few, many or a class for expanded clones.

v_call: TRBV11-2
d_call: TRBD1
j_call: TRBJ1-6
clone_size: few
cdr3_aa: CASSSRTGRLSPLHF
cdr3_nt: TGTGCCAGCAGCTCCCGGACAGGGAGGTTATCACCCCTCCACTTT

v_call: TRBV4-1
d_call: TRBD2
j_call: TRBJ2-7
clone_size: .
cdr3_aa: CASSQASGRASYEQYF
cdr3_nt: TGCGCCAGCAGCCAAGCTAGCGGGAGGGCCTCCTACGAGCAGTACTTC

v_call: TRBV11-2
d_call: TRBD1
j_call: TRBJ1-6
clone_size: .
cdr3_aa: CASSSGLRDRVNSPLHF
cdr3_nt: TGTGCCAGCAGCTCGGGCCTCCGGGACAGGGTAAATTCACCCCTCCACTTT

v_call: TRBV28
d_call: .
j_call: TRBJ1-6
clone_size: .
cdr3_aa: CASSLSTGSNSPLHF
cdr3_nt: TGTGCCAGCAGTTTATCGACAGGTTCTAATTCACCCCTCCACTTT

v_call: TRBV28
d_call: TRBD1
j_call: TRBJ1-4
clone_size: .
cdr3_aa: CASSIGQGFNEKLFF
cdr3_nt: TGTGCCAGCAGCATAGGACAGGGCTTTAATGAAAAACTGTTTTTT

v_call: TRBV6-5
d_call: TRBD1
j_call: TRBJ2-5
clone_size: .
cdr3_aa: CASSSTGQGMETQYF
cdr3_nt: TGTGCCAGCAGTTCCACGGGACAGGGAATGGAGACCCAGTACTTC

v_call: TRBV21-1
d_call: .
j_call: TRBJ2-3
clone_size: .
cdr3_aa: CASTPSTDTQYF
cdr3_nt: TGTGCCAGCACCCCTAGCACAGATACGCAGTATTTT

v_call: TRBV5-6
d_call: .
j_call: TRBJ2-7
clone_size: .
cdr3_aa: CASSLRLIKGGEQYF
cdr3_nt: TGTGCCAGCAGCTTGCGGCTGATCAAAGGCGGGGAGCAGTACTTC

v_call: TRBV10-3
d_call: .
j_call: TRBJ1-2
clone_size: .
cdr3_aa: CAISESKDGGNNANYGYTF
cdr3_nt: TGTGCCATCAGTGAGTCGAAGGACGGGGGGAATAACGCTAACTATGGCTACACCTTC

v_call: TRBV27
d_call: TRBD1
j_call: TRBJ1-1
clone_size: .
cdr3_aa: CASSLYRGPETEAFF
cdr3_nt: TGTGCCAGCAGTTTATACAGGGGGCCTGAGACTGAAGCTTTCTTT

v_call: TRBV19
d_call: .
j_call: TRBJ1-2
clone_size: .
cdr3_aa: CASSPPGRANYGYTF
cdr3_nt: TGTGCCAGTAGTCCCCCAGGTCGAGCTAACTATGGCTACACCTTC

v_call: TRBV6-2/TRBV6-3
d_call: .
j_call: TRBJ2-7
clone_size: .
cdr3_aa: CASSYTPRYEQYF
cdr3_nt: TGTGCCAGCAGTTACACTCCTAGATACGAGCAGTACTTC

v_call: TRBV3-1/TRBV3-2
d_call: .
j_call: TRBJ1-2
clone_size: once
cdr3_aa: CASSQSPVYYGYTF
cdr3_nt: TGTGCCAGCAGCCAAAGCCCAGTATACTATGGCTACACCTTC

v_call: TRBV25-1
d_call: TRBD2
j_call: TRBJ2-1
clone_size: .
cdr3_aa: CASRAMGLAGGIEQFF
cdr3_nt: TGTGCCAGCAGGGCCATGGGACTAGCGGGAGGGATTGAGCAGTTCTTC

v_call: TRBV9
d_call: TRBD2
j_call: TRBJ2-7
clone_size: .
cdr3_aa: CASSARGGPCEQYF
cdr3_nt: TGTGCCAGCAGCGCCCGGGGGGGTCCCTGCGAGCAGTACTTC

v_call: TRBV5-1
d_call: TRBD1
j_call: TRBJ1-2
clone_size: .
cdr3_aa: CASSWDRGTNYGYTF
cdr3_nt: TGCGCCAGCAGCTGGGACAGGGGGACTAACTATGGCTACACCTTC

v_call: TRBV30
d_call: .
j_call: TRBJ2-2
clone_size: .
cdr3_aa: CAWSVTLGELFF
cdr3_nt: TGTGCCTGGAGTGTGACTTTGGGGGAGCTGTTTTTT